These 6 T cell receptor beta chains share one sample of origin, sequenced in a study of OX40 agonist ivuxolimab in advanced cancers. TCRdb keeps only in-frame clones here, not all; method: immunoSEQ multiplex PCR. The sample shows around 50,000 clones, roughly four fifths of them seen only once. Specimen: CD4+ or CD8+ T cells sorted from blood, collected in a trial of the OX40 agonist ivuxolimab. The receptors originated from an adult with an advanced solid tumor such as melanoma, head and neck, liver or kidney cancer.

This clone was seen a single time. The V gene is TRBV4-1, the J gene TRBJ1-3; TRBD1 agrees at 10 bases. CDR1 and CDR2 from the germline V gene are MGHRA and YSYEKL. This CDR3 region has 15 residues. V lost 6 bases and J lost 4; bases outside the gene matches: 6. The CDR3: CASRIDRGPGNTIYF. CDR3 nucleotides: TGCGCCAGCAGGATAGACAGGGGGCCAGGAAACACCATATATTTT.

This clone occurred once. V and J are TRBV7-2 and TRBJ2-7; 12 nucleotides agree with TRBD2. This CDR3 contains 16 residues. Germline V lookup: CDR1 SGHTA, CDR2 FQGNSA. Unmatched junction bases numbered 6, after V lost 2 bases and J lost 4 bases. CDR3 DNA: TGTGCCAGCAGCTTATCAGCAACTAGCGGGGGGTACGAGCAGTACTTC. This encodes CASSLSATSGGYEQYF.

This clone showed up just a few times. V usage is TRBV7-6 and J usage is TRBJ2-2; D unresolved. Germline V gives CDR1 SGHVS, CDR2 FNYEAQ. The CDR3 has 14 residues. Deletions cut 2 bases from V and 2 bases from J, with 6 bases between. CDR3 residues: CASSLRLNTGELFF. Written as DNA, the CDR3 is TGTGCCAGCAGCTTACGCCTTAACACCGGGGAGCTGTTTTTT.

The genes are TRBV4-1 and TRBJ2-1; 9 bases are a match to TRBD1. The junction had 4 bases not matched to a gene; V was cut back by 3 bases and J by 4 bases. The CDR3 is made up of 15 amino acids. The germline CDR1 and CDR2 sequences are MGHRA and YSYEKL. The CDR3 here is CASSHPGQGYNEQFF. The CDR3 nucleotides read TGCGCCAGCAGCCACCCGGGACAGGGTTACAATGAGCAGTTCTTC.

The chain recombines TRBV27 with TRBJ2-1; 12 nucleotides match TRBD2. Germline lookup yields CDR1 MNHEY and CDR2 SMNVEV (reference sequence). This CDR3 contains 16 residues. Trimming cost V 5 bases and J 5 bases; bases outside gene matches: 7. The CDR3 sequence: CASSPWGTSGHNEQFF. DNA of the CDR3: TGTGCCAGCAGTCCATGGGGGACTAGCGGGCACAATGAGCAGTTCTTC.

The CDR3 DNA reads as TGTGCCAGCAGCTTAGGTTGGGCCTACGAGCAGTACTTC. Translating gives CASSLGWAYEQYF. The chain combines TRBV7-8 with TRBJ2-7; the D is unclear. Trimming shortened V by 1 base and J by 2 bases, and 6 bases separated the two germline ends. Germline V gives CDR1 SGHVS, CDR2 FQNEAQ. The CDR3 is 13 residues long.